The 7 T cell receptor beta chains below come from one sample, sequenced in a study of regulatory T cells in long-lasting Graves disease. HTBI primers from iRepertoire and Arm-PCR of CDR3 regions yielded the TCR beta libraries. TCRdb processed the multiplex PCR reads anew with MiXCR; each CDR3 protein has one entry. In the table there are fewer than 400,000 distinct CDR3 sequences, 20% of which are singletons. Time point reported: persistent/refractory GD, antithyroid drugs over 5 years with positive TRAb. RNA from PBMCs was the source of the TCR library. Material: peripheral blood mononuclear cells (PBMCs), obtained when the disease was refractory, from a patient treated with antithyroid drugs. The receptors shown here come from a female donor with Graves disease.

A few counts support this clonotype. The CDR3 DNA follows: TGTGCCAGCAGCTTAATGGCATATCAGCCCCAGCATTTT. Protein: CASSLMAYQPQHF. V is TRBV7-6 and J is TRBJ1-5; no definite D call. The length of the CDR3 is 13 residues. V lost 2 bases, J lost 5 bases, and 7 bases lay in between. Germline V lookup: CDR1 SGHVS, CDR2 FNYEAQ.

This clonotype was detected many times. This sequence joins TRBV28 and TRBJ2-1, with 11 bases matching TRBD2. V shed 5 bases, J shed 6 bases, and the junction held 6 bases outside the gene matches. CDR1 and CDR2 from the germline V gene are MDHEN and SYDVKM. This CDR3 is 15 amino acids long. CDR3 nucleotide sequence: TGTGCCAGCAGTCTTACTAGCGGGAGTGTCAATGAGCAGTTCTTC. Its translation: CASSLTSGSVNEQFF.

The chain is built from TRBV2 and TRBJ1-3; 10 positions agree with TRBD1. The V segment lost 6 bases and the J segment 0 bases; nucleotides outside the gene matches: 5. This CDR3 spans 16 amino acids. Per germline, CDR1 SNHLY and CDR2 FYNNEI. In DNA form, the CDR3 reads TGTGCCAGCAGGAGGGACAGGGGACCCTCTGGAAACACCATATATTTT. Protein product: CASRRDRGPSGNTIYF.

This clonotype was recorded a few times. This chain uses TRBV14 with TRBJ1-1; no firm D call. The CDR3 runs to 15 residues. The V end was cut by 1 base, the J end by 0 bases, with 9 bases between. Looked up from germline, CDR1 is SGHDN and CDR2 is FVKESK. The CDR3 region has the DNA TGTGCCAGCAGCCAAGCTCTGGGGATGAACACTGAAGCTTTCTTT. Protein sequence: CASSQALGMNTEAFF.

The rearrangement uses TRBV20-1 and TRBJ2-7; tentatively, D is TRBD2 (7 bases). Germline CDR1 is DFQATT and CDR2 is SNEGSKA (reference sequence). This CDR3 comprises 16 residues. V was shortened by 1 base and J by 3 bases, with 19 bases between the two germline ends. DNA of the CDR3: TGCAGTGCTAGAGCTTCAGGGGACTATCCCCTCTACGAGCAGTACTTC. Protein product: CSARASGDYPLYEQYF.

The V call is TRBV7-9, the J call TRBJ1-3; 9 bases are shared with TRBD1. V lost 5 bases and J lost 4; bases outside the gene matches: 6. The CDR3 spans 15 residues. Germline CDR1 and CDR2: SEHNR and FQNEAQ (reference sequence). CDR3 sequence reads: CASSLGTGTGNTIYF. CDR3 in DNA: TGTGCCAGCAGCCTCGGGACAGGGACAGGAAACACCATATATTTT.

Concerning this clonotype itself: A far larger clone differs by one base, so this is likely a read error. This chain uses TRBV7-9 with TRBJ1-5, with no clear D. The V gene's germline CDR1 is SEHNR and CDR2 FQNEAQ (reference sequence). The CDR3 has 14 residues. CDR3 bases: TGTGCCAACAGCTTAGAGGGCAGCAATCAGCCCCAGCATTTT. Translation gives CANSLEGSNQPQHF. Together with reference TRBV7-9 and TRBJ1-5, the CDR3 gives the full variable domain: DTGVSQNPRHKITKRGQNVTFRCDPISEHNRLYWYRQTLGQGPEFLTYFQNEAQLEKSRLLSDRFSAERPKGSFSTLEIQRTEQGDSAMYLCANSLEGSNQPQHFGDGTRLSIL.